These 18 T cell receptor beta chains originate from one sample sequenced in a study of shared clonotypes between healthy human individuals (dated by TCRdb to about 2020). For the CD8 naive samples, CD45RO-negative cells were positively selected for CCR7, yielding a CD45RA+CCR7+ population from which TemRA cells were excluded. The library was built by means of the immunoSEQ multiplex PCR assay. TCRdb's version of the immuneACCESS table is confined to in-frame rearrangements and falls short of the full clone set. An unresolved V gene accounts for under half of the shortfall where checked; the remainder is of unknown origin. This sample holds about 1,800,000 clones; about 95% were observed only once. 1.2% of the sample comes from the top ten. Sequenced sample: naive CD8+ T cells sorted from blood. What this sample's cell subset or site label stands for: CD45RA+CCR7+. These receptors all stem from a man aged 18 to 35 in good health.

The chain recombines TRBV6-1 with TRBJ1-6; D unclear. V dropped 1 base and J dropped 2 bases, with 6 bases sitting between them. CDR1 is MNHNS, CDR2 SASEGT, per germline. The CDR3 is 15 residues long. CDR3 bases: TGTGCCAGCAGTGAAGGGTGGACCTATAATTCACCCCTCCACTTT. Its protein is CASSEGWTYNSPLHF.

This clone was seen only once. This specimen includes other DNA sequences encoding the same CDR3. J is TRBJ2-5 and V is TRBV30; TRBD2 matches at 8 bases. This CDR3 is built from 14 residues. V was clipped by 0 bases and J by 3 bases; unmatched bases: 3. Germline V lookup: CDR1 GTSNPN, CDR2 SVGIG (reference sequence). The CDR3 sequence: CAWSVGAGEETQYF. In nucleotides, the CDR3 is TGTGCCTGGAGTGTCGGAGCGGGGGAAGAGACCCAGTACTTC.

The chain uses TRBV30 and TRBJ2-1; unclear D gene. The V gene lost 0 bases and the J gene lost 8 bases, with 14 bases spanning the gap. CDR1 and CDR2 from the germline V gene are GTSNPN and SVGIG (reference sequence). The CDR3 sequence is 14 residues long. In DNA form, the CDR3 reads TGTGCCTGGAGTGTCGGACCCTGGCGGCATGAGCAGTTCTTC. This encodes CAWSVGPWRHEQFF. Together with reference TRBV30 and TRBJ2-1, the CDR3 gives the full variable domain: SQTIHQWPATLVQPVGSPLSLECTVEGTSNPNLYWYRQAAGRGLQLLFYSVGIGQISSEVPQNLSASRPQDRQFILSSKKLLLSDSGFYLCAWSVGPWRHEQFFGPGTRLTVL.

This clone came up once. The chain combines TRBV6-6 with TRBJ1-1; TRBD1 agrees at 10 bases. J was trimmed by 7 bases and V by 7 bases; bases with no gene match: 12. Per germline, CDR1 MNHNY and CDR2 SVGAGI (reference sequence). The length of the CDR3 is 15 residues. The CDR3 nucleotides read TGTGCCAGCACCAACCCGGGACAGGGGTGGTTTGAAGCTTTCTTT. Residues: CASTNPGQGWFEAFF.

The rearrangement joins TRBV30 to TRBJ2-7, with D maybe TRBD2 (5 bases). V lost 0 bases to trimming and J lost 0 bases, with 12 bases between them. Germline CDR1 GTSNPN, CDR2 SVGIG (reference sequence). This CDR3 is built from 15 residues. The CDR3 reads CAWSVASGYSYEQYF. CDR3 coding DNA: TGTGCCTGGAGTGTTGCCAGCGGTTACTCCTACGAGCAGTACTTC.

CDR3 sequence reads: CASSLSGDGELFF. CDR3 DNA: TGTGCCAGCAGCTTAAGCGGGGACGGGGAGCTGTTTTTT. The chain joins TRBV11-2 to TRBJ2-2; 7 bases are shared with TRBD2. The CDR3 totals 13 residues. Germline CDR1 and CDR2: SGHAT and FQNNGV. The ends lost 2 bases at V and 7 bases at J; junction bases unmatched: 1.

This chain links TRBV7-9 with TRBJ1-5, with 8 nucleotides matching TRBD1. This CDR3 region has 14 residues. The trim removed 2 bases at V and 4 bases at J, leaving 1 base unmatched. Germline CDR1 and CDR2: SEHNR and FQNEAQ (reference sequence). The CDR3 coding sequence is TGTGCCAGCAGCTTACAGGGGGCGAATCAGCCCCAGCATTTT. The encoded protein is CASSLQGANQPQHF.

The chain is built from TRBV13 and TRBJ2-1, with D uncertain. V lost 5 bases and J lost 4, with 6 bases in between. The CDR3 spans 12 residues. Germline CDR1 is PRHDT and CDR2 is FYEKMQ (reference sequence). The CDR3 bases are TGTGCCAGCAGCCCAAGATACAATGAGCAGTTCTTC. Protein: CASSPRYNEQFF.

This clone has just a few counts. The chain uses TRBV9 and TRBJ2-1, with 13 bases that match TRBD2. From germline, CDR1 is SGDLS and CDR2 YYNGEE. Unmatched junction bases numbered 10, after V lost 2 bases and J lost 8 bases. The CDR3 sequence is 17 residues long. CDR3 in DNA: TGTGCCAGCAGCGTGGAGGGACTAGCGGGACTAGGCGATGAGCAGTTCTTC. This gives the protein CASSVEGLAGLGDEQFF.

V usage is TRBV29-1 and J usage is TRBJ2-3, with D tentatively TRBD1 (6 bases). The CDR3 runs 13 residues. With 7 bases removed from V and 0 bases from J, the gap between germline ends came to 11 bases. Germline CDR1 is SQVTM and CDR2 is ANQGSEA. The CDR3 sequence: CSAEGGSTDTQYF. The CDR3 nucleotides are TGCAGCGCCGAAGGGGGAAGCACAGATACGCAGTATTTT.

The chain couples TRBV19 to TRBJ1-1; 7 bases are shared with TRBD1. Trimming took 3 bases from V and 5 from J; bases not matched to a gene: 9. The CDR3 contains 15 residues. Germline V gene sequence: CDR1 LNHDA, CDR2 SQIVND (reference sequence). The CDR3 loop reads CASSIPATGLTEAFF. In DNA form, the CDR3 reads TGTGCCAGTAGTATCCCCGCGACAGGGTTAACTGAAGCTTTCTTT.

The chain uses TRBV5-6 and TRBJ2-5; 9 bases agree with TRBD1. The J segment lost 9 bases and the V segment lost 3 bases, leaving 12 bases of the junction unmatched. Germline lookup yields CDR1 SGHDT and CDR2 YYEEEE. The CDR3 spans 15 residues. CDR3 amino acids: CASSYTGTGSGAQYF. The DNA for the CDR3 is TGTGCCAGCAGCTATACCGGGACAGGGTCTGGGGCCCAGTACTTC.

The chain uses TRBV10-3 and TRBJ2-2, with TRBD1 matching over 10 bases. Germline values: CDR1 ENHRY, CDR2 SYGVKD. There are 16 residues in the CDR3. The V segment lost 4 bases and the J segment 3 bases; nucleotides outside the gene matches: 5. The CDR3 reads CAISGQGAGDTGELFF. CDR3 in DNA: TGTGCCATCAGTGGACAGGGGGCTGGAGACACCGGGGAGCTGTTTTTT.

The rearrangement uses TRBV6-6 and TRBJ2-3; 11 nucleotides match TRBD2. The J segment lost 4 bases and the V segment lost 7 bases, leaving 7 bases of the junction unmatched. This CDR3 comprises 15 residues. Germline-derived CDR1 and CDR2 are MNHNY and SVGAGI (reference sequence). This CDR3 reads CASIQTSGKSDTQYF. CDR3 coding DNA: TGTGCCAGCATTCAGACTAGCGGGAAGTCAGATACGCAGTATTTT.

The V and J genes are TRBV5-1 and TRBJ2-7; 10 nucleotides line up with TRBD2. Per germline, CDR1 SGHRS and CDR2 YFSETQ. The CDR3 has 16 residues. J gave up 0 bases and V 0 bases, and 3 bases lay outside the gene matches. The CDR3 region is CASSLGPSGGSYEQYF. In DNA, the CDR3 is TGCGCCAGCAGCTTGGGACCTAGCGGGGGCTCCTACGAGCAGTACTTC.

The chain employs TRBV4-3 and TRBJ2-1; D is unclear. The V end lost 0 bases, the J end lost 7 bases, and 7 bases lay between the germline ends. The CDR3 length is 13 residues. Germline CDR1 LGHNA, CDR2 YSLEER. The CDR3 here is CASSQDMENEQFF. The DNA for the CDR3 is TGCGCCAGCAGCCAAGATATGGAGAATGAGCAGTTCTTC.

This sequence joins TRBV6-1 and TRBJ2-7; perhaps TRBD1 as D (5 bases). Germline lookup yields CDR1 MNHNS and CDR2 SASEGT. V lost 2 bases to trimming and J lost 4 bases, with 18 bases between them. CDR3 length: 16 residues. This CDR3 is CASSESTGMGLYEQYF. DNA of the CDR3: TGTGCCAGCAGTGAATCCACAGGTATGGGATTATACGAGCAGTACTTC.

The V and J genes are TRBV15 and TRBJ2-5, with 8 nucleotides matching TRBD2. Germline CDR1 and CDR2: LNHNV and YYDKDF (reference sequence). The CDR3 contains 13 residues. The ends lost 5 bases at V and 4 bases at J; junction bases unmatched: 3. The CDR3, as DNA: TGTGCCACCAGCGTCCTAGCGGGAGAGACCCAGTACTTC. It specifies CATSVLAGETQYF.